The clone carrying this T cell receptor (beta chain) is a singleton in its sample. Its antigen is undetermined. This entry is derived from a study of PD-1 blockade in classical Hodgkin lymphoma. Study results and limitations: Healthy donors reportedly exceeded newly diagnosed patients in baseline TCR diversity. CD4+ TCR diversity, unlike CD8+, climbed significantly by C4D1. Diversity similar to that of newly diagnosed patients was seen at baseline in complete responders.

Generated by immunoSEQ multiplex PCR, the TCRdb table keeps only in-frame clones and is missing some. The table records 25,000 to 30,000 clones, 88% of them present only once. All trial patients relapsed after autologous stem cell transplantation. Negative selection with magnets was how CD8+ T cells were isolated from the thawed PBMCs. CDR1 and CDR2 (germline): SGHRS, YFSETQ. This CDR3 has 16 amino acids. Unmatched junction bases numbered 11, after V lost 0 bases and J lost 7 bases. J is TRBJ2-7 and V is TRBV5-1; 9 bases line up with TRBD2. The TCR was taken from a human donor with classical Hodgkin lymphoma. Sequencing used CD8+ T cells from blood, obtained at baseline. The CDR3 region has the DNA TGCGCCAGCAGCTTGGCGACTAGCGGCAGGGTACGGGAGCAGTACTTC. Residues: CASSLATSGRVREQYF.